The entry below describes one T cell receptor (beta chain). What this receptor recognizes is not known. It has no much larger one-base neighbor in the sample; base qualities were not kept. These data originate in a study of OX40 agonist ivuxolimab in advanced cancers. With regard to the full study: Ivuxolimab was an agonistic, fully human IgG2 monoclonal antibody directed against OX40 (CD134), a costimulatory receptor. Intravenous ivuxolimab was administered to patients every 2 weeks at six dose levels: 0.01, 0.1, 0.3, 1.5, 3 and 10 mg/kg. Among the 52 dose-escalation patients, around 20 had hepatocellular carcinoma, around 15 melanoma, 9 renal cell carcinoma and 9 head and neck cancer. In the dose-escalation cohort, more than 80% of patients were male, and the mean age was around 65 years with a range of roughly 20 to 80. Prior anti-PD-1, anti-PD-L1 or anti-CTLA-4 therapy was permitted, and about 40% of dose-escalation patients had received checkpoint inhibitors. Partial responses occurred in three dose-escalation patients: two with cutaneous melanoma and one with hepatocellular carcinoma. The purpose of peripheral TCRbeta sequencing was to test whether ivuxolimab changed TCR sequence diversity and led to clonal T-cell expansion. The paper reports the monotherapy dose-escalation portion (N of about 52 patients) of the phase I ivuxolimab trial.

V drops 3 bases and J drops 3 bases, leaving 11 bases in between. Sequences WNHNN (CDR1) and SYGVQD (CDR2) are obtained from the germline V gene (reference sequence). The CDR3, from cysteine to phenylalanine, totals 14 residues. Of all the DNA, just the CDR3 is kept, 42 bases in frame from base 1. Broader findings and caveats from the paper: After ivuxolimab, expanded clones were on average more numerous among CD8+ T cells than among CD4+ T cells. At doses from 0.1 to 3.0 mg/kg, clonal expansion was seen in both CD4+ and CD8+ blood T cells between baseline and week 6. The antigen specificity of the peripheral T cells that underwent clonal expansion was not determined. In partial responders in the 0.1-3.0 mg/kg groups, normalized peripheral clonal expansion was found to be among the lowest, especially among CD8+ T cells. Low levels of normalized T-cell clonal expansion were also shown by some nonresponding patients.

Patients with a history of autoimmune disease or receiving systemic immunosuppression were excluded from the trial. Peripheral blood for TCR sequencing was collected from all dose cohorts at baseline, on cycle 4 day 1, and on cycle 7 day 1. Samples came from an open-label, multicenter, first-in-human phase I dose-escalation trial of ivuxolimab. The trial enrolled adults with locally advanced or metastatic head and neck squamous cell, hepatocellular, melanoma or renal cell carcinoma. CD4+ and CD8+ T cells were sorted separately from peripheral blood before TCR sequencing. To sequence the TCRbeta CDR3 region, genomic DNA was isolated from the sorted cells. TCRbeta CDR3 regions were sequenced using the immunoSEQ Assay. TCRdb limited this immuneACCESS table to in-frame rearrangements with V and J called. A share of clones is missing; checked studies link under half to unresolved V genes, and the rest is unexplained. The sample has about 73,000 clones on record, 85% to 90% of them singletons. The leading ten clones occupy over 9.5% of the sample.

Rearrangement joined TRBV10-1 to TRBJ1-1; the D gene assignment is ambiguous. The source of this sequence is an adult with an advanced solid tumor such as melanoma, head and neck, liver or kidney cancer. The specimen was CD4+ or CD8+ T cells sorted from blood, collected in a trial of the OX40 agonist ivuxolimab. The CDR3 amino acid sequence is: CASSESPGDTEAFF. The nucleotide sequence is TGCGCCAGCAGTGAATCCCCGGGAGACACTGAAGCTTTCTTT.